These T cell receptor beta chains were read from a single sample in a study of regulatory T cells in long-lasting Graves disease. TCRdb called the multiplex PCR reads again in MiXCR, with one record for every CDR3 protein. This table holds roughly 500,000 distinct CDR3 sequences, approximately 13% found once. These data are also associated with another study on T cells in Graves' hyperthyroidism and ophthalmopathy.

Source: peripheral blood mononuclear cells (PBMCs), taken at new diagnosis, from a patient treated with antithyroid drugs. The receptor source for this set is a man younger than 45 with Graves disease. Both conserved end residues are part of each CDR3. The order of the fields is clone size, V gene, J gene, D gene, CDR3 protein, CDR3 DNA. A D gene is named only where the DNA matches it firmly. The listing skips clone size in some rows; elsewhere it reads once, few, many or a size class.

>-|TRBV29-1|TRBJ2-1|-
CSVALEDSYNEQFF
TGCAGCGTCGCCCTTGAGGACAGCTACAATGAGCAGTTCTTC
>-|TRBV30|TRBJ2-7|TRBD1
CAWSTRARTGLNEQYF
TGTGCCTGGAGCACCCGGGCCCGGACAGGGTTAAACGAGCAGTACTTC
>few|TRBV24-1|TRBJ2-1|TRBD2
CATSLTSGSVDEQSF
TGTGCCACCAGCTTGACTAGCGGGAGTGTTGATGAGCAGTCCTTC
>many|TRBV5-5|TRBJ2-7|-
CASSLGTGRTYEQYF
TGTGCCAGCAGCTTAGGAACGGGGAGGACCTACGAGCAGTACTTC
>many|TRBV20-1|TRBJ2-7|-
CSATGVPRGEQYF
TGCAGTGCTACAGGGGTCCCCCGTGGAGAGCAGTACTTC
>-|TRBV5-6|TRBJ2-7|-
CASSTGQGGDGYEQYF
TGTGCCAGCAGCACCGGACAGGGAGGGGACGGCTACGAGCAGTACTTC
>many|TRBV19|TRBJ1-1|-
CASLRWGDTEAFF
TGTGCCAGTCTGCGGTGGGGTGACACTGAAGCTTTCTTT
>many|TRBV5-1|TRBJ2-1|-
CASSFSVSEQFF
TGCGCCAGCAGCTTTAGCGTTTCTGAGCAGTTCTTC
>-|TRBV18|TRBJ1-1|-
CASSPPIGLRDTEAFF
TGTGCCAGCTCACCCCCCATAGGGTTAAGAGACACTGAAGCTTTCTTT
>-|TRBV6-1|TRBJ1-5|-
CASSPRREMGSNQPQHF
TGTGCCAGCAGTCCGAGGAGGGAGATGGGTAGCAATCAGCCCCAGCATTTT
>few|TRBV29-1|TRBJ2-7|-
CSVEDHPGEQYF
TGCAGCGTTGAAGATCACCCAGGCGAGCAGTACTTC
>few|TRBV30|TRBJ2-1|TRBD2
CAWTSFSGRGNEQFF
TGTGCCTGGACTTCTTTTAGCGGGAGAGGCAATGAGCAGTTCTTC
>many|TRBV11-2|TRBJ2-1|-
CASSPPAQSHEQFF
TGTGCCAGCAGCCCCCCCGCACAGAGCCATGAGCAGTTCTTC
>many|TRBV6-1|TRBJ2-7|-
CASTPPGRAYEQYF
TGTGCCAGCACCCCACCAGGACGGGCCTACGAGCAGTACTTC
>many|TRBV20-1|TRBJ2-5|TRBD2
CSAIGLAGEEETQYF
TGCAGTGCTATAGGACTAGCGGGAGAGGAGGAGACCCAGTACTTC
>many|TRBV27|TRBJ1-2|TRBD1
CASGSTLQGGDGYTF
TGTGCCAGCGGCTCCACCTTACAGGGGGGCGATGGCTACACCTTC
>many|TRBV12-3/TRBV12-4|TRBJ2-2|-
CASSTYLGLSYGELFF
TGTGCCAGCTCCACCTACCTCGGGCTGTCTTACGGGGAGCTGTTTTTT
>few|TRBV10-2|TRBJ2-3|TRBD1
CATRDRGLVTDTQYF
TGCGCCACCCGGGACAGGGGGCTGGTTACAGATACGCAGTATTTT
>many|TRBV20-1|TRBJ2-4|TRBD1
CSTRTGWAKNIQYF
TGCAGTACAAGGACAGGGTGGGCCAAAAACATTCAGTACTTC
>many|TRBV12-3/TRBV12-4|TRBJ2-1|-
CASSLAGSWNEQFF
TGTGCCAGCAGTTTAGCGGGGAGCTGGAATGAGCAGTTCTTC
>many|TRBV2|TRBJ1-1|TRBD1
CASSPRQGWRRTEAFF
TGTGCCAGCAGTCCACGACAGGGATGGAGACGGACTGAAGCTTTCTTT
>few|TRBV5-1|TRBJ2-5|TRBD1
CASSLVRGPISGETQYF
TGCGCCAGCAGCTTGGTAAGGGGGCCAATATCCGGAGAGACCCAGTACTTC
>-|TRBV6-9|TRBJ1-1|-
CASSYQDRLEAFF
TGTGCCAGCAGTTATCAGGATCGGCTTGAAGCTTTCTTT
>many|TRBV27|TRBJ2-7|-
CASSLEGFSYEQYF
TGTGCCAGCAGCTTAGAGGGCTTCTCCTACGAGCAGTACTTC
>many|TRBV6-1|TRBJ2-7|TRBD2
CASSNSGSSGKYEQYF
TGTGCCAGCAGTAATTCAGGGTCGAGCGGGAAATACGAGCAGTACTTC
>many|TRBV11-2|TRBJ2-1|TRBD2
CASSLEFGGSSYNEQFF
TGTGCCAGCAGTCTAGAATTTGGCGGGAGCTCCTACAATGAGCAGTTCTTC
>many|TRBV2|TRBJ1-5|-
CASNGGYSNQPQHF
TGTGCCAGCAACGGGGGTTATAGCAATCAGCCCCAGCATTTT
>many|TRBV5-1|TRBJ2-7|TRBD1
CASSAGTGGDEQYF
TGCGCCAGCAGCGCCGGGACAGGGGGCGACGAGCAGTACTTC
>-|TRBV20-1|TRBJ2-1|TRBD1
CSARDWGTATGFYNEQFF
TGCAGTGCTAGAGACTGGGGGACAGCAACCGGATTTTACAATGAGCAGTTCTTC
>many|TRBV6-5|TRBJ2-7|-
CASSYNALGGPGQYF
TGTGCCAGCAGTTACAACGCTTTGGGGGGCCCGGGACAGTACTTC
>few|TRBV20-1|TRBJ2-7|-
CSASDETVPSYEQYF
TGCAGTGCTAGTGATGAGACGGTCCCGTCCTACGAGCAGTACTTC
>-|TRBV20-1|TRBJ1-4|-
CSTYPPGEKLFF
TGCAGTACCTACCCGCCGGGGGAAAAACTGTTTTTT